Below are 21 T cell receptor beta chains sequenced from a single sample in a study of CD8 T cells in ankylosing spondylitis. The study, taken as a whole, reports: A TCR beta motif of eight highly homologous variants appeared characteristic of ankylosing spondylitis blood.

A single record per CDR3 protein comes from TCRdb applying MiXCR to the 5' RACE reads. The top ten hold less than 0.65% of the sample, which has hundreds of thousands of distinct CDR3 sequences, approximately 12% seen once. Their antigens are not known. The sequenced sample consisted of blood, either unsorted or a sorted T cell fraction (not recorded which). The source of these receptors is a male donor with ankylosing spondylitis.

This clonotype was counted a few times. The CDR3 nucleotides are TGCAGTGCCGATGGGACAGTGGGACTCTACGAGCAGTACTTC. Protein: CSADGTVGLYEQYF. The chain is built from TRBV20-1 and TRBJ2-7; D possibly corresponds to TRBD1 (7 bases). Germline V gene sequence: CDR1 DFQATT, CDR2 SNEGSKA (reference sequence). V lost 6 bases and J lost 3, with 18 bases in between. The CDR3 runs 14 residues.

The V call is TRBV30, the J call TRBJ1-6; 10 bases are a match to TRBD1. V lost 3 bases and J lost 0; bases outside the gene matches: 5. The germline V gene has CDR1 GTSNPN and CDR2 SVGIG (reference sequence). The CDR3 is 17 amino acids. CDR3 sequence: CAWSGTGASSYNSPLHF. Here the CDR3 DNA reads TGTGCCTGGAGCGGGACAGGGGCCAGCTCCTATAATTCACCCCTCCACTTT.

This clonotype was counted ten times or more. CDR3 nucleotides: TGTGCCAGCTCACCAACTGGGCAGGGCTACGAGCAGTACTTC. This codes for CASSPTGQGYEQYF. The chain joins TRBV18 to TRBJ2-7, with D possibly being TRBD1 (5 bases). The CDR3 length is 14 residues. Per germline, CDR1 KGHSH and CDR2 LQKENI. Trimming stripped 2 bases from V and 3 bases from J, with 11 bases between. Using reference TRBV18 and TRBJ2-7 for the parts outside the CDR3, the full variable domain is NAGVMQNPRHLVRRRGQEARLRCSPMKGHSHVYWYRQLPEEGLKFMVYLQKENIIDESGMPKERFSAEFPKEGPSILRIQQVVRGDSAAYFCASSPTGQGYEQYFGPGTRLTVT.

This clonotype was seen a handful of times. V is TRBV27 and J is TRBJ2-3; either TRBD1 or TRBD2 may supply D (6 bases each). The CDR3 contains 16 residues. Germline lookup yields CDR1 MNHEY and CDR2 SMNVEV (reference sequence). The V end lost 1 base, the J end lost 4 bases, and 15 bases lay between the germline ends. The CDR3 DNA is TGTGCCAGCAGTTTATGGCCCAGGGGAGGTGCAGATACGCAGTATTTT. Translating gives CASSLWPRGGADTQYF.

To note about this clonotype: Sequence at one end of the junction differs from germline and may be a read error. The chain recombines TRBV4-2 with TRBJ2-1; 14 bases agree with TRBD2. Germline assignment: CDR1 LGHNA and CDR2 YNFKEQ. The CDR3 has 20 residues. The CDR3: CASSPEGLAGVFGSCNEQFF. CDR3 DNA: TGTGCCAGCAGCCCCGAGGGACTAGCGGGAGTGTTTGGGTCCTGCAATGAGCAGTTCTTC.

The chain links TRBV5-1 to TRBJ2-4, with D perhaps TRBD2 (7 bases). Germline CDR1 and CDR2: SGHRS and YFSETQ. CDR3 size: 14 residues. Trimming removed 3 bases from V and 8 bases from J, with 15 bases in between. CDR3 residues: CASSSPEGGDIQYF. DNA of the CDR3: TGCGCCAGCAGCTCGCCGGAGGGGGGGGACATTCAGTACTTC.

The chain has TRBV12-3 or TRBV12-4 and TRBJ2-3, with D tentatively TRBD2 (6 bases). Trimming left V 7 bases short and J 0 bases short, with 14 bases between. The CDR3 has 15 amino acids. Written as DNA, the CDR3 is TGTGCCAGCATCTTACGTGGGACTAGCACAGATACGCAGTATTTT. Amino acid sequence: CASILRGTSTDTQYF.

This clonotype was counted a few times. The chain joins TRBV2 to TRBJ1-2, with D unclear. Germline-derived CDR1 and CDR2 are SNHLY and FYNNEI. V lost 4 bases and J 4 bases, leaving 13 bases between the germline ends. CDR3 length: 14 amino acids. For the CDR3, the DNA is TGTGCCAGCAGTGTACGGCAAGGCTTCTATGGCTACACCTTC. Translation gives CASSVRQGFYGYTF.

This clonotype has ten or more counts. The chain is built from TRBV20-1 and TRBJ2-1, with TRBD2 matching 12 bases. Germline assignment: CDR1 DFQATT and CDR2 SNEGSKA (reference sequence). The CDR3 has 14 amino acids. V shed 2 bases and J 9 bases; nucleotides not matched to a gene: 5. CDR3: CSARKLAGGIEQFF. CDR3 sequence (DNA): TGCAGTGCTAGAAAGCTAGCGGGAGGGATTGAGCAGTTCTTC.

A few counts support this clonotype. J is TRBJ2-5 and V is TRBV20-1, with 15 bases identical to TRBD2. CDR1 and CDR2 (germline): DFQATT, SNEGSKA (reference sequence). The CDR3 is 15 amino acids. The V segment lost 4 bases and the J segment 7 bases; nucleotides outside the gene matches: 7. CDR3 region: CSATGTSGGRGTQYF. The CDR3 nucleotides are TGCAGTGCTACCGGGACTAGCGGGGGGAGGGGGACCCAGTACTTC.

To note about this clonotype: A much bigger clone sits one base away, suggesting this may be a read error. The chain uses TRBV5-1 and TRBJ2-1; TRBD1 might be the D (6 bases). The assigned J gene may be wrong: the sequence end matches TRBJ2-7 better. This CDR3 spans 12 amino acids. CDR1 and CDR2 from the germline V gene are SGHRS and YFSETQ. DNA for the CDR3: TGCGCCAGCAGCTTGGCAGGGGAGGAGCAGTACTTC. Translation gives CASSLAGEEQYF.

The chain is built from TRBV9 and TRBJ1-2; 8 bases agree with TRBD1. Germline CDR1 is SGDLS and CDR2 is YYNGEE. V lost 0 bases and J lost 6; bases outside the gene matches: 7. The CDR3 is 15 residues long. The DNA of the CDR3 is TGTGCCAGCAGCGTAGCTCCCGACAGGGGAGATGGCTACACCTTC. Amino acids: CASSVAPDRGDGYTF.

V and J are TRBV4-3 and TRBJ1-2; D is unclear. Germline V gene sequence: CDR1 LGHNA, CDR2 YSLEER. CDR3 length: 14 residues. V dropped 0 bases and J dropped 2 bases, with 7 bases sitting between them. The CDR3 loop reads CASSQDAANYGYTF. In DNA, the CDR3 is TGCGCCAGCAGCCAAGATGCAGCCAACTATGGCTACACCTTC.

The chain couples TRBV5-1 to TRBJ2-3, with D perhaps matching TRBD2 (5 bases). The CDR3 loop spans 14 amino acids. Trimming left V 2 bases short and J 2 bases short, with 9 bases between. Germline V CDR1 and CDR2: SGHRS, YFSETQ. The CDR3 loop reads CASSFSGDTDTQYF. The CDR3, as DNA: TGCGCCAGCAGCTTCAGCGGAGACACAGATACGCAGTATTTT.

This clonotype was seen repeatedly, ten times or more. J is TRBJ2-1 and V is TRBV5-1; D uncertain. CDR1 and CDR2 from the germline V gene are SGHRS and YFSETQ. Trimming left V 8 bases short and J 1 base short, with 16 bases between. The CDR3 totals 15 residues. The CDR3 DNA reads as TGCGCCAGTACCGGTGGGATTGTTTCCTACAATGAGCAGTTCTTC. Protein: CASTGGIVSYNEQFF.

The genes are TRBV5-6 and TRBJ2-2; TRBD1 is a possible D gene (6 bases). Trimming cost V 5 bases and J 6 bases, with 17 bases left between them. CDR3 length: 15 amino acids. Germline assignment: CDR1 SGHDT and CDR2 YYEEEE. DNA of the CDR3: TGTGCCAGCAGTTGGGGGACAAGGAAACCCGGGGAGCTGTTTTTT. It codes for CASSWGTRKPGELFF.

The V call is TRBV2, the J call TRBJ2-5; D uncertain. The CDR3 sequence is 11 residues long. The V gene lost 7 bases and the J gene lost 6 bases, with 9 bases spanning the gap. Germline V CDR1 and CDR2: SNHLY, FYNNEI. CDR3 protein: CASIVQQTQYF. In nucleotides, the CDR3 is TGTGCCAGCATTGTGCAGCAGACCCAGTACTTC.

V usage is TRBV7-9 and J usage is TRBJ1-1, with D hard to call. The CDR3 sequence is 12 residues long. Trimming removed 7 bases at V and 0 bases at J, with 6 bases between. Per germline, CDR1 SEHNR and CDR2 FQNEAQ (reference sequence). CDR3 loop: CASNDMNTEAFF. The DNA for the CDR3 is TGTGCCAGCAACGACATGAACACTGAAGCTTTCTTT.

This clonotype was seen only a few times. V and J are TRBV20-1 and TRBJ2-1, with 9 bases lining up with TRBD2. The CDR3 has 14 residues. V trimming: 3 bases; J trimming: 1 base; junction bases outside the gene matches: 1. Germline V CDR1 and CDR2: DFQATT, SNEGSKA (reference sequence). CDR3 sequence (DNA): TGCAGTGCTAGGCGGGAGGGATCCTACAATGAGCAGTTCTTC. This sequence encodes CSARREGSYNEQFF.

This clonotype was seen many times. The chain has TRBV20-1 and TRBJ2-1, with D possibly TRBD1 on 6 matching bases. The CDR3 runs to 11 residues. Looked up from germline, CDR1 is DFQATT and CDR2 is SNEGSKA (reference sequence). Written as DNA, the CDR3 is TGCAGCTTTACAGGGTACGATGAGCAGTTCTTC. It codes for CSFTGYDEQFF.

The gene calls are TRBV7-9 and TRBJ2-1; D ambiguous. CDR1 is SEHNR and CDR2 is FQNEAQ in the germline V gene (reference sequence). Trimming left V 2 bases short and J 5 bases short, with 10 bases between. The CDR3 loop spans 14 amino acids. CDR3 coding DNA: TGTGCCAGCAGCTTAAGTAAAGGTAACAATGAGCAGTTCTTC. Amino acid sequence: CASSLSKGNNEQFF. The entire variable domain, with the rest obtained from reference TRBV7-9 and TRBJ2-1, is as follows: DTGVSQNPRHKITKRGQNVTFRCDPISEHNRLYWYRQTLGQGPEFLTYFQNEAQLEKSRLLSDRFSAERPKGSFSTLEIQRTEQGDSAMYLCASSLSKGNNEQFFGPGTRLTVL.